The rows below give T cell receptor beta chains drawn from one sample of a study of blood T cells in healthy people across ages. A single record per CDR3 protein comes from TCRdb applying MiXCR to the 5' RACE reads. The table includes roughly 2 million distinct CDR3 sequences, approximately 50% detected once. Sequencing was done on a sample of blood. These receptor sequences come from a woman in her forties in good health. Both conserved end residues are part of each CDR3. A D gene is named only where the DNA matches it firmly. Clone size is not always given. Where it is, it says once, few, many or a class for expanded clones.

d_gene: TRBD2; abundance: few; j_gene: TRBJ2-5; v_gene: TRBV2; CDR3aa: CASSERLAGLGETQYF; CDR3nt: TGTGCCAGCAGTGAAAGGCTAGCGGGGCTGGGGGAGACCCAGTACTTC
d_gene: .; abundance: once; j_gene: TRBJ2-7; v_gene: TRBV15; CDR3aa: CATRDPGGRVVEQYF; CDR3nt: TGTGCCACCAGGGATCCTGGCGGTCGAGTGGTCGAGCAGTACTTC
d_gene: TRBD1; abundance: .; j_gene: TRBJ1-5; v_gene: TRBV12-3/TRBV12-4; CDR3aa: CASSYSGTGDRSPQHF; CDR3nt: TGTGCCAGCAGTTACTCCGGGACAGGGGATCGATCGCCCCAGCATTTT
d_gene: TRBD2; abundance: few; j_gene: TRBJ2-1; v_gene: TRBV7-3; CDR3aa: CASSSLAGGPKHNEQFF; CDR3nt: TGTGCCAGCAGCTCACTAGCGGGGGGCCCGAAACACAATGAGCAGTTCTTC
d_gene: TRBD1; abundance: .; j_gene: TRBJ2-5; v_gene: TRBV7-9; CDR3aa: CASSSRDRESETQYF; CDR3nt: TGTGCCAGCAGCAGCCGGGACAGGGAGTCAGAGACCCAGTACTTC
d_gene: .; abundance: few; j_gene: TRBJ2-6; v_gene: TRBV20-1; CDR3aa: CSVGGTVYSGANVLTF; CDR3nt: TGCAGTGTCGGGGGGACAGTTTACTCTGGGGCCAACGTCCTGACTTTC
d_gene: TRBD1; abundance: .; j_gene: TRBJ2-6; v_gene: TRBV7-2; CDR3aa: CASSLHAGGPGANVLTF; CDR3nt: TGTGCCAGCAGCTTACATGCAGGGGGTCCTGGGGCCAACGTCCTGACTTTC
d_gene: .; abundance: few; j_gene: TRBJ2-3; v_gene: TRBV12-5; CDR3aa: CASGAQLNGDTQYF; CDR3nt: TGTGCTAGTGGTGCGCAATTGAATGGGGATACGCAGTATTTT
d_gene: .; abundance: .; j_gene: TRBJ1-4; v_gene: TRBV10-3; CDR3aa: CAISRGGSNEKLFF; CDR3nt: TGTGCCATCAGCCGCGGCGGGAGTAATGAAAAACTGTTTTTT
d_gene: .; abundance: .; j_gene: TRBJ1-1; v_gene: TRBV29-1; CDR3aa: CSVDVHWDEAFF; CDR3nt: TGCAGCGTTGATGTACACTGGGACGAAGCTTTCTTT
d_gene: .; abundance: .; j_gene: TRBJ2-6; v_gene: TRBV21-1; CDR3aa: CASSKGKVASGANVLTF; CDR3nt: .
d_gene: TRBD1; abundance: .; j_gene: TRBJ2-7; v_gene: TRBV14; CDR3aa: CASSRFTGGAYNEQYF; CDR3nt: TGTGCCAGCAGCCGTTTTACAGGGGGCGCCTACAATGAGCAGTACTTC
d_gene: .; abundance: .; j_gene: TRBJ2-3; v_gene: TRBV24-1; CDR3aa: CATSLLDTQYF; CDR3nt: TGTGCCACCAGTCTTCTGGATACGCAGTATTTT
d_gene: TRBD2; abundance: .; j_gene: TRBJ2-5; v_gene: TRBV12-3/TRBV12-4; CDR3aa: CASRPTSGGPKETQYF; CDR3nt: TGTGCCAGCAGACCAACTAGCGGGGGGCCGAAAGAGACCCAGTACTTC
d_gene: .; abundance: .; j_gene: TRBJ2-5; v_gene: TRBV28; CDR3aa: CTSSLSETQYF; CDR3nt: TGTACCAGCAGTTTATCGGAGACCCAGTACTTC
d_gene: .; abundance: .; j_gene: TRBJ1-2; v_gene: TRBV20-1; CDR3aa: CSARRTNYGYTF; CDR3nt: TGCAGTGCTAGGAGGACCAACTATGGCTACACCTTC
d_gene: .; abundance: .; j_gene: TRBJ1-4; v_gene: TRBV7-9; CDR3aa: CASSLKTENEKLFF; CDR3nt: TGTGCCAGCAGCTTGAAGACAGAAAATGAAAAACTGTTTTTT
d_gene: TRBD1; abundance: .; j_gene: TRBJ2-4; v_gene: TRBV13; CDR3aa: CASSVRQGAREQYF; CDR3nt: TGTGCCAGCAGCGTACGACAGGGGGCGAGGGAGCAGTACTTC
d_gene: TRBD1; abundance: few; j_gene: TRBJ2-7; v_gene: TRBV11-2; CDR3aa: CASSLGDRVEEQYF; CDR3nt: TGTGCCAGCAGCTTAGGGGACAGGGTAGAGGAGCAGTACTTC
d_gene: TRBD2; abundance: .; j_gene: TRBJ2-3; v_gene: TRBV7-2; CDR3aa: CASSPSGGHADTQYF; CDR3nt: TGTGCCAGCAGCCCTAGCGGGGGCCACGCAGATACGCAGTATTTT
d_gene: .; abundance: .; j_gene: TRBJ2-2; v_gene: TRBV4-3; CDR3aa: CASSQDPGWTGELFF; CDR3nt: TGCGCCAGCAGCCAAGATCCGGGGTGGACCGGGGAGCTGTTTTTT
d_gene: .; abundance: .; j_gene: TRBJ2-1; v_gene: TRBV12-3/TRBV12-4; CDR3aa: CASSLLGSDNEQFF; CDR3nt: TGTGCCAGCAGTTTGTTAGGGTCCGACAATGAGCAGTTCTTC
d_gene: .; abundance: .; j_gene: TRBJ1-5; v_gene: TRBV20-1; CDR3aa: CSARVVLGGIDQPQHF; CDR3nt: TGCAGTGCTAGAGTCGTATTGGGGGGAATTGACCAGCCCCAGCATTTT
d_gene: .; abundance: .; j_gene: TRBJ2-1; v_gene: TRBV4-3; CDR3aa: CASSQVLRGLLNEQFF; CDR3nt: TGCGCCAGCAGCCAAGTATTGAGGGGTTTGCTGAATGAGCAGTTCTTC
d_gene: .; abundance: .; j_gene: TRBJ2-1; v_gene: TRBV6-6; CDR3aa: CASSDENYNEQFF; CDR3nt: TGTGCCAGCAGTGACGAGAACTACAATGAGCAGTTCTTC
d_gene: TRBD2; abundance: .; j_gene: TRBJ2-5; v_gene: TRBV5-1; CDR3aa: CASSLLWTSGVETQYF; CDR3nt: TGCGCCAGCAGCTTGTTATGGACTAGCGGGGTAGAGACCCAGTACTTC
d_gene: .; abundance: once; j_gene: TRBJ2-3; v_gene: TRBV20-1; CDR3aa: CSGRTGPDTQYF; CDR3nt: TGCAGTGGGAGGACGGGGCCCGATACGCAGTATTTT
d_gene: .; abundance: .; j_gene: TRBJ2-7; v_gene: TRBV29-1; CDR3aa: CSVEDRDKGVEQYF; CDR3nt: TGCAGCGTTGAAGATCGGGACAAGGGTGTCGAGCAGTACTTC
d_gene: .; abundance: .; j_gene: TRBJ2-3; v_gene: TRBV10-1; CDR3aa: CASKKPGTDTQYF; CDR3nt: TGCGCCAGCAAGAAACCCGGGACAGATACGCAGTATTTT